The 8 T cell receptor beta chains in this list originate from one sample, sequenced in a study of CD8+ T cells in alopecia areata. Extracted RNA was reverse transcribed, and the resulting cDNA served as sequencing template. Libraries were prepared by immunoSEQ multiplex PCR; TCRdb keeps only in-frame clonotypes and omits some of them. The repertoire holds about 300,000 clones, 58% seen once, with over 1.5% in the top ten. Treatment described: oral pan-JAK inhibitor, 5-10 mg twice daily. This specimen was CD4+ T cells sorted from blood, taken at week 24, from a patient treated with tofacitinib. The receptors were sampled from a human donor with alopecia areata.

J is TRBJ2-1 and V is TRBV2; the D call may be TRBD1 or TRBD2 (5 bases each). CDR3 length equals 14 residues. Between the trimmed V and J ends, which lost 4 bases and 9 bases, there was a span of 16 bases. The germline gives CDR1 SNHLY, CDR2 FYNNEI. The CDR3 bases are TGTGCCAGCAGTGCCGGGACCTGGGCCGGTGAGCAGTTCTTC. Protein: CASSAGTWAGEQFF.

The chain carries TRBV6-6 and TRBJ2-7, with TRBD1 matching 11 bases. This CDR3 region has 16 residues. Germline V gives CDR1 MNHNY, CDR2 SVGAGI (reference sequence). Trimming took 5 bases from V and 4 from J; bases not matched to a gene: 10. This CDR3 is CASSHGQGAAAYEQYF. The DNA of the CDR3 is TGTGCCAGCAGTCATGGACAGGGGGCGGCGGCGTACGAGCAGTACTTC.

The chain is built from TRBV19 and TRBJ1-2; D not certain. V gave up 5 bases and J gave up 2 bases, with 12 bases separating them. This CDR3 comprises 14 residues. Germline V CDR1 and CDR2: LNHDA, SQIVND (reference sequence). The CDR3 bases are TGTGCCAGTAGTGATGTCGGTGGGAACTATGGCTACACCTTC. Its translation: CASSDVGGNYGYTF.

The CDR3 nucleotides read TGTGCCACCAGCAATTGGAGTATTAATTCACCCCTCCACTTT. As protein: CATSNWSINSPLHF. V is TRBV15 and J is TRBJ1-6; D not resolved. Germline loops: CDR1 LNHNV, CDR2 YYDKDF (reference sequence). This CDR3 contains 14 residues. Trimming took 4 bases from V and 6 from J, leaving 10 bases between them. The variable domain in full, completed from reference TRBV15 and TRBJ1-6, reads DAMVIQNPRYQVTQFGKPVTLSCSQTLNHNVMYWYQQKSSQAPKLLFHYYDKDFNNEADTPDNFQSRRPNTSFCFLDIRSPGLGDTAMYLCATSNWSINSPLHFGNGTRLTVT.

The table lists this clone with a few counts. This sequence joins TRBV13 and TRBJ2-3, with D maybe TRBD1 (8 bases). V shed 7 bases and J shed 3 bases, with 17 bases lying between them. Germline V gene data show CDR1 as PRHDT and CDR2 as FYEKMQ (reference sequence). CDR3 length: 15 residues. CDR3 sequence reads: CASTQAQGGTDTQYF. In DNA, the CDR3 is TGTGCCAGCACCCAAGCACAGGGGGGGACAGATACGCAGTATTTT. Full variable domain (outside the CDR3, taken from reference TRBV13 and TRBJ2-3): AAGVIQSPRHLIKEKRETATLKCYPIPRHDTVYWYQQGPGQDPQFLISFYEKMQSDKGSIPDRFSAQQFSDYHSELNMSSLELGDSALYFCASTQAQGGTDTQYFGPGTRLTVL.

This clone was seen more than once but under ten times. The chain is built from TRBV6-4 and TRBJ2-3; D possibly corresponds to TRBD2 (6 bases). The CDR3 extends over 14 amino acids. The V and J ends lost 2 bases and 3 bases respectively, with 9 bases between them. Germline-derived CDR1 and CDR2 are MRHNA and SNTAGT. The CDR3: CASSDKGRTDTQYF. CDR3 DNA: TGTGCCAGCAGTGACAAGGGGAGGACAGATACGCAGTATTTT.

The CDR3 bases are TGCGCCAGCAGCTCTTCCACAGGGGCAGCAGATACGCAGTATTTT. It translates to CASSSSTGAADTQYF. The rearrangement joins TRBV5-1 to TRBJ2-3; 7 bases align to TRBD1. The germline V gene encodes CDR1 SGHRS and CDR2 YFSETQ. The junction had 8 bases not matched to a gene; V was cut back by 3 bases and J by 4 bases. The CDR3 runs to 15 residues.

V and J are TRBV2 and TRBJ2-3, with 10 nucleotides matching TRBD2. Losses at the gene ends were 1 base for V and 4 bases for J; bases not matched to a gene: 2. CDR3 length equals 15 residues. Germline V gene lookup returns CDR1 SNHLY and CDR2 FYNNEI. The CDR3 region has the DNA TGTGCCAGCAGTGAAGAGCGGGGGGGCCCAGATACGCAGTATTTT. Its translation: CASSEERGGPDTQYF.